This is a list of T cell receptor beta chains from one sample in a study of cytomegalovirus exposure and HLA in healthy donors. The table came from immunoSEQ multiplex PCR; TCRdb's copy has only in-frame clones and leaves some out. The table has approximately 150,000 clones, just under 85% seen once; the top ten hold under 2.5%. The specimen was PBMCs. The receptors derive from a man aged 25-40 years in good health and CMV-seropositive. Both conserved end residues are part of each CDR3. A D gene is named only where the DNA matches it firmly. Only part of the rows carry a size: once, few, many, or a class if the clone is expanded.

j_gene: TRBJ2-1
d_gene: NA
len: 16
v_gene: TRBV13
abundance: once
CDR3nt: TGTGCCAGCAGCTTCTCCGGGACACTGTCCTACAATGAGCAGTTCTTC
CDR3aa: CASSFSGTLSYNEQFF

j_gene: TRBJ1-1
d_gene: NA
len: 13
v_gene: TRBV6-1
abundance: NA
CDR3nt: TGTGCCAGCATCCCGGCGGGGGGGACTGAAGCTTTCTTT
CDR3aa: CASIPAGGTEAFF

j_gene: TRBJ1-2
d_gene: NA
len: 11
v_gene: TRBV10-1
abundance: once
CDR3nt: TGCGCCAGCAGTGCAGGGTATGGCTACACCTTC
CDR3aa: CASSAGYGYTF

j_gene: TRBJ2-7
d_gene: NA
len: 13
v_gene: TRBV30
abundance: NA
CDR3nt: TGTGCCTGGAGTGGTCAGGACTCCTACGAGCAGTACTTC
CDR3aa: CAWSGQDSYEQYF

j_gene: TRBJ1-2
d_gene: TRBD1
len: 14
v_gene: TRBV15
abundance: NA
CDR3nt: TGTGCCACCAGCAGAGACGGACAGGGTTATGGCTACACCTTC
CDR3aa: CATSRDGQGYGYTF

j_gene: TRBJ2-5
d_gene: NA
len: 14
v_gene: TRBV7-9
abundance: NA
CDR3nt: TGTGCCAGCAGCTTAGGCGGGACCCGGGAGACCCAGTACTTC
CDR3aa: CASSLGGTRETQYF

j_gene: TRBJ2-1
d_gene: NA
len: 15
v_gene: TRBV5-4
abundance: NA
CDR3nt: TGTGCCAGCAGCTCAGGGGCCTCGAGAAACAATGAGCAGTTCTTC
CDR3aa: CASSSGASRNNEQFF

j_gene: TRBJ1-1
d_gene: NA
len: 14
v_gene: TRBV6-6
abundance: NA
CDR3nt: TGTGCCAGCAGTGCGGGGGGGACGAACACTGAAGCTTTCTTT
CDR3aa: CASSAGGTNTEAFF

j_gene: TRBJ2-3
d_gene: TRBD1
len: 15
v_gene: TRBV19
abundance: once
CDR3nt: TGTGCCAGTAAAAACAGGGGGCTGGACACAGATACGCAGTATTTT
CDR3aa: CASKNRGLDTDTQYF

j_gene: TRBJ2-7
d_gene: NA
len: 15
v_gene: TRBV7-6
abundance: NA
CDR3nt: TGTGCCAGCAGCTTAGAGGGCGGAGACAGCTACGAGCAGTACTTC
CDR3aa: CASSLEGGDSYEQYF

j_gene: TRBJ1-6
d_gene: TRBD1
len: 15
v_gene: TRBV7-9
abundance: few
CDR3nt: TGTGCCAGCAGCTTGAGGCAGGGGGACAATTCACCCCTCCACTTT
CDR3aa: CASSLRQGDNSPLHF

j_gene: TRBJ1-2
d_gene: TRBD1
len: 14
v_gene: TRBV19
abundance: NA
CDR3nt: TGTGCCAGTAGTTGGCGACAGGGGGCAGCTGGCTACACCTTC
CDR3aa: CASSWRQGAAGYTF

j_gene: TRBJ2-3
d_gene: NA
len: 13
v_gene: TRBV9
abundance: NA
CDR3nt: TGTGCCAGCAGCGTAGCAGGCACAGATACGCAGTATTTT
CDR3aa: CASSVAGTDTQYF

j_gene: TRBJ1-2
d_gene: NA
len: 14
v_gene: TRBV5-5
abundance: NA
CDR3nt: TGTGCCAGCAGCTTTCAAGAGAGGAACTATGGCTACACCTTC
CDR3aa: CASSFQERNYGYTF

j_gene: TRBJ1-6
d_gene: TRBD1
len: 14
v_gene: TRBV29-1
abundance: NA
CDR3nt: TGCAGCGTTGAGGGCAGGGGGAGTAATTCACCCCTCCACTTT
CDR3aa: CSVEGRGSNSPLHF

j_gene: TRBJ2-6
d_gene: NA
len: 18
v_gene: TRBV27
abundance: NA
CDR3nt: TGTGCCAGCAGTTGGACATTAGGGGATAGGGGTGGGGCCAACGTCCTGACTTTC
CDR3aa: CASSWTLGDRGGANVLTF